The 28 T cell receptor beta chains reported below all come from one sample, sequenced in a study of regulatory T cells in long-lasting Graves disease. The TCR beta library used iRepertoire HTBI primers with Arm-PCR amplification of CDR3. A single record per CDR3 protein comes from TCRdb applying MiXCR to the multiplex PCR reads. The table records a few hundred thousand distinct CDR3 sequences, around 20% of them present only once. Sample time point: persistent/refractory GD, antithyroid drugs over 5 years with positive TRAb. PBMC RNA was the source of the TCR library. Sequencing used peripheral blood mononuclear cells (PBMCs), obtained when the disease was refractory, from a patient treated with antithyroid drugs. The receptors were sampled from a female donor with Graves disease.

There are many counts of this clonotype. This chain connects TRBV7-2 to TRBJ1-5, with D hard to call. The CDR3 runs to 13 residues. From germline, CDR1 is SGHTA and CDR2 FQGNSA. V dropped 1 base and J dropped 9 bases, with 10 bases sitting between them. In DNA form, the CDR3 reads TGTGCCAGCAGCTTAGGGGGTAGTCGGCCCCAGCATTTT. Its translation is CASSLGGSRPQHF.

V is TRBV3-1 and J is TRBJ2-1; 8 bases fit TRBD1. From germline, CDR1 is LGHDT and CDR2 YNNKEL (reference sequence). V trimming: 2 bases; J trimming: 7 bases; junction bases outside the gene matches: 4. The CDR3 is 14 amino acids. CDR3 in amino acids: CASSQTGGVNEQFF. CDR3 sequence (DNA): TGTGCCAGCAGCCAAACAGGGGGTGTGAATGAGCAGTTCTTC.

Details on this clonotype: An end of the junction does not agree with germline; a read error may underlie this. The V gene is TRBV7-9, the J gene TRBJ1-2; D not resolved. Germline loops: CDR1 SEHNR, CDR2 FQNEAQ (reference sequence). This CDR3 has 13 amino acids. The CDR3 region has the DNA TGTGCCAACAGCTTGAACGAGGCCGCGGGCTACACCTTC. Translating gives CANSLNEAAGYTF. Full variable domain (remainder filled in from reference TRBV7-9 and TRBJ1-2): DTGVSQNPRHKITKRGQNVTFRCDPISEHNRLYWYRQTLGQGPEFLTYFQNEAQLEKSRLLSDRFSAERPKGSFSTLEIQRTEQGDSAMYLCANSLNEAAGYTFGSGTRLTVV.

This clonotype showed up just a few times. V gene TRBV6-2 or TRBV6-3 combines with J gene TRBJ1-2; D unresolved. Germline V gene data show CDR1 as MNHEY and CDR2 as SVGEGT. Deletions cut 8 bases from V and 2 bases from J, with 12 bases between. CDR3 length: 13 amino acids. In DNA form, the CDR3 reads TGTGCCAGCGGGTCGACTGGAAACTATGGCTACACCTTC. Residues: CASGSTGNYGYTF.

This clonotype has only a few counts. The J gene is TRBJ2-2, the V gene TRBV2; 15 bases are a match to TRBD2. The trim removed 8 bases at V and 5 bases at J, leaving 6 bases unmatched. The CDR3 loop spans 16 amino acids. Germline V gene data show CDR1 as SNHLY and CDR2 as FYNNEI. The CDR3 DNA sequence: TGTGCCAGCTCCCATGGACTAGCGGGAGGGACCGGGGAGCTGTTTTTT. The encoded protein is CASSHGLAGGTGELFF.

CDR3 loop: CAWSRGAGTEQFF. As DNA, the CDR3 is TGTGCCTGGAGTAGGGGGGCTGGGACTGAGCAGTTCTTC. The chain employs TRBV30 and TRBJ2-1; D assignment may be TRBD1 or TRBD2 (6 bases each). Per the germline V gene, CDR1 is GTSNPN and CDR2 is SVGIG (reference sequence). The CDR3 contains 13 residues. The ends were cut back, 2 bases at V and 9 bases at J, with 14 bases in the middle.

This clonotype has more than one count but fewer than ten. The CDR3 loop is CASSLGGQAPEAFF. For the CDR3, the DNA is TGTGCCAGCAGCTTAGGGGGACAGGCCCCTGAAGCTTTCTTT. V usage is TRBV7-9 and J usage is TRBJ1-1; 8 nucleotides line up with TRBD1. Germline CDR1 SEHNR, CDR2 FQNEAQ (reference sequence). V trimming: 1 base; J trimming: 6 bases; junction bases outside the gene matches: 4. This CDR3 is built from 14 residues.

This clonotype was seen only a few times. V is TRBV19 and J is TRBJ2-7, with D perhaps TRBD2 (5 bases). The CDR3 is made up of 14 amino acids. Looked up from germline, CDR1 is LNHDA and CDR2 is SQIVND (reference sequence). V dropped 2 bases and J dropped 1 base, with 9 bases sitting between them. DNA for the CDR3: TGTGCCAGTAGTATAAGAGGGCCGTCCTACGAGCAGTACTTC. This gives the protein CASSIRGPSYEQYF.

This clonotype has a single count. V usage is TRBV10-3 and J usage is TRBJ2-1; 11 bases are shared with TRBD1. V was clipped by 4 bases and J by 8 bases; unmatched bases: 10. This CDR3 is built from 16 residues. Germline V CDR1 and CDR2: ENHRY, SYGVKD. CDR3 residues: CAISVSGTGGLDEQFF. DNA for the CDR3: TGTGCCATCAGTGTTTCCGGGACAGGGGGTTTGGATGAGCAGTTCTTC.

This clonotype has a count of ten or more. The chain is built from TRBV7-2 and TRBJ2-7; D ambiguous. Per the germline V gene, CDR1 is SGHTA and CDR2 is FQGNSA. V was pared by 4 bases and J by 2 bases, with 15 bases between. The CDR3 spans 15 residues. CDR3 protein: CASSSGRIDTYEQYF. CDR3 coding DNA: TGTGCCAGCAGCTCCGGACGGATAGACACCTACGAGCAGTACTTC.

This clonotype has a count of ten or more. This sequence joins TRBV2 and TRBJ2-5; D call uncertain. There are 15 residues in the CDR3. V lost 8 bases to trimming and J lost 0 bases, with 16 bases between them. Germline CDR1 and CDR2: SNHLY and FYNNEI. The DNA of the CDR3 is TGTGCCAGCGGTATAGAAGGGATGAACCAAGAGACCCAGTACTTC. The encoded protein is CASGIEGMNQETQYF.

This sequence joins TRBV2 and TRBJ1-3; no definite D call. CDR1 SNHLY and CDR2 FYNNEI come from the germline V gene. CDR3 length: 17 residues. V shed 6 bases and J shed 0 bases, with 18 bases lying between them. The CDR3 sequence: CASSPRGYESSGNTIYF. CDR3 nucleotide sequence: TGTGCCAGCAGCCCCCGAGGGTATGAATCCTCTGGAAACACCATATATTTT. Combining the CDR3 with reference TRBV2 and TRBJ1-3 gives the whole variable domain EPEVTQTPSHQVTQMGQEVILRCVPISNHLYFYWYRQILGQKVEFLVSFYNNEISEKSEIFDDQFSVERPDGSNFTLKIRSTKLEDSAMYFCASSPRGYESSGNTIYFGEGSWLTVV.

The DNA for the CDR3 is TGTGCCAGCAGGGCCGGGACAGGGCTTGCTTTCTTT. This codes for CASRAGTGLAFF. The V gene is TRBV25-1, the J gene TRBJ1-1; 9 positions match TRBD1. Trimming cost V 6 bases and J 11 bases; bases outside gene matches: 7. Germline CDR1 is MGHDK and CDR2 is SYGVNS. This CDR3 contains 12 residues. Supplemented by reference TRBV25-1 and TRBJ1-1, the full variable domain reads EADIYQTPRYLVIGTGKKITLECSQTMGHDKMYWYQQDPGMELHLIHYSYGVNSTEKGDLSSESTVSRIRTEHFPLTLESARPSHTSQYLCASRAGTGLAFFGQGTRLTVV.

CDR3 nucleotide sequence: TGTGCCAGCAGCTTCTTGGCGGGAGGCGACACCGGGGAGCTGTTTTTT. As protein: CASSFLAGGDTGELFF. The V call is TRBV7-9, the J call TRBJ2-2, with TRBD2 matching 8 bases. Germline CDR1 reads SEHNR; CDR2 reads FQNEAQ (reference sequence). The junction had 6 bases not matched to a gene; V was cut back by 3 bases and J by 3 bases. The CDR3 covers 16 residues.

Comment on this clonotype: The conserved phenylalanine or tryptophan is not found at the CDR3 terminus, so this likely reflects a read error. The rearrangement uses TRBV4-1 and TRBJ2-7; 11 bases fit TRBD2. V was pared by 1 base and J by 1 base, with 0 bases of the junction left unmatched. The germline gives CDR1 MGHRA, CDR2 YSYEKL. There are 15 residues in the CDR3. DNA for the CDR3: TGCGCCAGCAGCCAAGGACTAGCGGGATCCTACGAGCAGTACCTC. This translates into CASSQGLAGSYEQYL.

This clonotype has only a few counts. V gene TRBV7-2 combines with J gene TRBJ2-1; 8 bases align to TRBD1. The germline V gene has CDR1 SGHTA and CDR2 FQGNSA. The CDR3 covers 17 residues. J was trimmed by 3 bases and V by 2 bases; bases with no gene match: 9. The CDR3 DNA is TGTGCCAGCAGCTTAACCTCGGCAGGGGGCTTCTACAATGAGCAGTTCTTC. It is translated as CASSLTSAGGFYNEQFF. Complete variable domain (other parts from reference TRBV7-2 and TRBJ2-1): GAGVSQSPSNKVTEKGKDVELRCDPISGHTALYWYRQSLGQGLEFLIYFQGNSAPDKSGLPSDRFSAERTGGSVSTLTIQRTQQEDSAVYLCASSLTSAGGFYNEQFFGPGTRLTVL.

This clonotype was counted between two and nine times. This chain connects TRBV15 to TRBJ1-1; perhaps TRBD1 as D (5 bases). Germline values: CDR1 LNHNV, CDR2 YYDKDF (reference sequence). The CDR3 extends over 14 amino acids. Trimming removed 0 bases at V and 4 bases at J, with 9 bases between. The CDR3 DNA is TGTGCCACCAGCAGAGATGTGGGGGGCACTGAAGCTTTCTTT. It yields the protein CATSRDVGGTEAFF.

This clonotype was recorded a few times. J is TRBJ2-2 and V is TRBV2; D uncertain. Trimming removed 6 bases at V and 2 bases at J, with 16 bases between. CDR1 is SNHLY and CDR2 is FYNNEI in the germline V gene. The CDR3 covers 16 residues. Here the CDR3 reads CASSQTLLTNTGELFF. CDR3 coding DNA: TGTGCCAGCAGCCAAACTTTACTAACCAACACCGGGGAGCTGTTTTTT. The variable domain in full, completed from reference TRBV2 and TRBJ2-2, reads EPEVTQTPSHQVTQMGQEVILRCVPISNHLYFYWYRQILGQKVEFLVSFYNNEISEKSEIFDDQFSVERPDGSNFTLKIRSTKLEDSAMYFCASSQTLLTNTGELFFGEGSRLTVL.

The chain recombines TRBV7-2 with TRBJ2-7, with D perhaps assigned TRBD1 or TRBD2 (5 bases each). The CDR3 length is 16 residues. V lost 5 bases to trimming and J lost 0 bases, with 17 bases between them. CDR1 is SGHTA and CDR2 is FQGNSA in the germline V gene. For the CDR3, the DNA is TGTGCCAGCAGCGCCGACGGGACGACGCGCTCCTACGAGCAGTACTTC. It is translated as CASSADGTTRSYEQYF.

This clonotype was observed a few times. The chain uses TRBV20-1 and TRBJ2-7; D not certain. Trimming left V 3 bases short and J 1 base short, with 7 bases between. This CDR3 has 12 amino acids. Germline lookup yields CDR1 DFQATT and CDR2 SNEGSKA (reference sequence). CDR3 nucleotides: TGCAGTGCTAGGGCCAAGTCCTACGAGCAGTACTTC. It encodes CSARAKSYEQYF.

This clonotype has at least ten counts. This chain joins TRBV20-1 and TRBJ2-7, with TRBD1 as a possible D gene (5 bases). Trimming removed 3 bases at V and 1 base at J, with 16 bases between. The CDR3 loop spans 15 amino acids. Germline V lookup: CDR1 DFQATT, CDR2 SNEGSKA (reference sequence). CDR3 coding DNA: TGCAGTGCTAGTCATAACCAGGGAATGTCCTACGAGCAGTACTTC. This gives the protein CSASHNQGMSYEQYF.

Ten or more counts support this clonotype. V is TRBV28 and J is TRBJ2-7; D possibly corresponds to TRBD1 (5 bases). The V end lost 5 bases, the J end lost 3 bases, and 14 bases lay between the germline ends. Germline CDR1 reads MDHEN; CDR2 reads SYDVKM. This CDR3 region has 14 residues. The CDR3: CASSPKGPYYEQYF. The CDR3 nucleotides are TGTGCCAGCAGTCCCAAGGGGCCTTACTACGAGCAGTACTTC.

This clonotype was found a few times. CDR3 nucleotide sequence: TGTGCCAGTAGTATTGCCCACAATCAGCCCCAGCATTTT. This translates into CASSIAHNQPQHF. The J gene is TRBJ1-5, the V gene TRBV19; no clear D gene. Germline V gene data show CDR1 as LNHDA and CDR2 as SQIVND (reference sequence). V shed 3 bases and J shed 3 bases, with 6 bases lying between them. The CDR3 is 13 residues long.

The chain has TRBV6-5 and TRBJ2-7; TRBD2 might be the D (5 bases). This CDR3 is built from 11 residues. Germline V gene sequence: CDR1 MNHEY, CDR2 SVGAGI. Trimming took 4 bases from V and 9 from J, leaving 10 bases between them. As DNA, the CDR3 is TGTGCCAGCAGTTCCCGGGAAGGGCAGTACTTC. Translated: CASSSREGQYF.

This clonotype was detected ten times or more. The chain joins TRBV28 to TRBJ2-7; no firm D call. Trimming left V 5 bases short and J 0 bases short, with 14 bases between. The CDR3 has 15 residues. Looked up from germline, CDR1 is MDHEN and CDR2 is SYDVKM. CDR3 sequence: CASSPPGPLSYEQYF. The CDR3 nucleotides are TGTGCCAGCAGTCCCCCGGGCCCCCTCTCCTACGAGCAGTACTTC. Looking up the rest from reference TRBV28 and TRBJ2-7 gives the full variable domain: DVKVTQSSRYLVKRTGEKVFLECVQDMDHENMFWYRQDPGLGLRLIYFSYDVKMKEKGDIPEGYSVSREKKERFSLILESASTNQTSMYLCASSPPGPLSYEQYFGPGTRLTVT.

This clonotype was seen many times. This chain connects TRBV18 to TRBJ1-5, with D possibly being TRBD1 (6 bases). This CDR3 comprises 15 residues. Trimming shortened V by 4 bases and J by 7 bases, and 17 bases separated the two germline ends. Per germline, CDR1 KGHSH and CDR2 LQKENI. CDR3 nucleotide sequence: TGTGCCAGCTCACAAGGATCAGGGGACGAACAGCCCCAGCATTTT. Translating gives CASSQGSGDEQPQHF. Using reference TRBV18 and TRBJ1-5 for the parts outside the CDR3, the full variable domain is NAGVMQNPRHLVRRRGQEARLRCSPMKGHSHVYWYRQLPEEGLKFMVYLQKENIIDESGMPKERFSAEFPKEGPSILRIQQVVRGDSAAYFCASSQGSGDEQPQHFGDGTRLSIL.

The J gene is TRBJ1-2, the V gene TRBV9; weak D call: TRBD1 (6 bases). This CDR3 region has 17 residues. V was shortened by 1 base and J by 0 bases, with 16 bases between the two germline ends. Germline assignment: CDR1 SGDLS and CDR2 YYNGEE. CDR3 sequence reads: CASSVSRTQGPNYGYTF. CDR3 DNA sequence: TGTGCCAGCAGCGTATCCCGAACGCAGGGGCCTAACTATGGCTACACCTTC.

The table lists this clonotype with a few counts. J is TRBJ2-2 and V is TRBV19; possible D gene TRBD2, 6 bases. Trimming took 7 bases from V and 7 from J, leaving 16 bases between them. There are 14 residues in the CDR3. CDR1 LNHDA and CDR2 SQIVND come from the germline V gene (reference sequence). The CDR3 region is CASKPAGGVGELFF. The DNA of the CDR3 is TGTGCCAGTAAACCAGCGGGCGGCGTCGGGGAGCTGTTTTTT.